These 8 T cell receptor beta chains were all obtained from the same sample, sequenced in a study of T-cell memory formation after mild COVID-19. TCRdb independently ran MiXCR on the 5' RACE reads; one entry per CDR3 protein. Of around 210,000 distinct CDR3 sequences in the sample, 7.5% to 10% are singletons; the top ten hold approximately 3.3%. The sample comprised PBMCs or a T cell subset sorted from them (not recorded which). These receptors came from a man aged 18 to 29 who had mild COVID-19 (a few samples of this study predate the infection). Cell type and time point are not known.

This clonotype was counted ten times or more. The chain carries TRBV6-2 or TRBV6-3 and TRBJ2-3; D may be TRBD1 or TRBD2 (5 bases each). The germline gives CDR1 MNHEY, CDR2 SVGEGT. The CDR3 covers 13 residues. V was clipped by 5 bases and J by 6 bases, with 12 bases between them. CDR3 nucleotides: TGTGCCAGCAGTGATCCGGGGCGGGATACGCAGTATTTT. It encodes CASSDPGRDTQYF.

The chain uses TRBV12-3 or TRBV12-4 and TRBJ1-3; D unresolved. The V end lost 6 bases, the J end lost 0 bases, and 12 bases lay between the germline ends. The CDR3 extends over 15 amino acids. As DNA, the CDR3 is TGTGCCAGCAGCCGCGATCAGATCTCTGGAAACACCATATATTTT. Residues: CASSRDQISGNTIYF.

Remarks on this clonotype: One base away lies a much larger clone, so this may be a sequencing read error. The chain carries TRBV5-1 and TRBJ1-2; 7 nucleotides agree with TRBD1. The CDR3 is 14 residues long. The germline V gene encodes CDR1 SGHRS and CDR2 YFSETQ. V lost 5 bases, J lost 4 bases, and 8 bases stayed unmatched. The CDR3: CASRMGQLTYGYTF. CDR3 nucleotides: TGCGCCAGCAGAATGGGACAGTTGACCTATGGCTACACCTTC.

This chain links TRBV12-5 with TRBJ2-7; TRBD2 is a possible D gene (5 bases). The V and J ends lost 2 bases and 7 bases respectively, with 15 bases between them. Germline lookup yields CDR1 LGHNT and CDR2 FRNRAP. The CDR3 totals 14 residues. The CDR3 loop reads CASGLQARSGEQYF. CDR3 bases: TGTGCTAGTGGTTTGCAGGCGCGGTCGGGGGAGCAGTACTTC.

This clonotype has only a few counts. This chain connects TRBV20-1 to TRBJ2-1, with TRBD1 matching 9 bases. The V and J ends lost 5 bases and 7 bases, in that order; junction bases with no gene match: 6. From germline, CDR1 is DFQATT and CDR2 SNEGSKA (reference sequence). The CDR3 consists of 13 residues. The CDR3 DNA is TGCAGTGCTCCGGACAGGGGTCGGAATGAGCAGTTCTTC. Residues: CSAPDRGRNEQFF.

This clonotype was seen a few times. The chain couples TRBV7-8 to TRBJ2-5, with a weak D call TRBD2 (6 bases). Per germline, CDR1 SGHVS and CDR2 FQNEAQ. V was shortened by 1 base and J by 5 bases, with 17 bases between the two germline ends. This CDR3 is built from 16 residues. DNA of the CDR3: TGTGCCAGCAGCTTAGGCTGGCGCGGGGCCCAGGAGACCCAGTACTTC. Translation gives CASSLGWRGAQETQYF.

The V call is TRBV3-1, the J call TRBJ1-2; no clear D. V shed 7 bases and J shed 4 bases, with 16 bases lying between them. Germline lookup yields CDR1 LGHDT and CDR2 YNNKEL (reference sequence). The CDR3 totals 14 residues. The CDR3 region is CASTPGGFIYGYTF. Written as DNA, the CDR3 is TGTGCCAGCACTCCTGGAGGCTTTATCTATGGCTACACCTTC.

The genes are TRBV7-3 and TRBJ2-1; 12 nucleotides align to TRBD2. Germline loops: CDR1 SGHTA, CDR2 FQGTGA. CDR3 size: 15 residues. V lost 6 bases, J lost 10 bases, and 10 bases stayed unmatched. CDR3 bases: TGTGCCAGCAGTCGTCTAGCGGGGGGGCCAGGGGAGCAGTTCTTC. Translated, it gives CASSRLAGGPGEQFF.